Each of the 17 T cell receptor beta chains below was sequenced from the same sample in a study of CD8+ T cells in alopecia areata. TCR sequencing used cDNA made by reverse transcription of extracted RNA. The repertoire was sequenced with immunoSEQ multiplex PCR; TCRdb's copy has only in-frame clones and lacks some. The profile covers some 2,600 clones, none occurring a single time. Material: lesional skin. These receptors all come from a C3H/HeJ mouse with alopecia areata. The MHC haplotype recorded for the strain is H2-k.

This clone was counted at least ten times. Here the gene names and germline are mouse. The CDR3 extends 4 residues past the end of the read, so its final part is completed from the germline J gene. This rearrangement joins TRBV14 to TRBJ2-7; TRBD1 aligns across 9 bases. Germline V gene lookup returns CDR1 SGHDT and CDR2 FRDEAV. The CDR3 spans 14 residues. Incomplete CDR3 DNA: TGTGCCAGCAGGCTGGGGGACAGGGAGGAT. Its protein product is CASRLGDRED. The CDR3 reads in full as CASRLGDREDEQYF.

This clone was counted only a few times. Germline and genes: mouse. The read gets to within 4 residues of the CDR3 end, and the germline J gene fills in the rest. The rearrangement joins TRBV5 to TRBJ2-4; possibly TRBD1 for D (5 bases). CDR1 and CDR2 from the germline V gene are LGHNA and YNLKQL (reference sequence). The CDR3 spans 12 residues. This chain's CDR3 is CASSPRENTLYF. The sequenced part of the CDR3 DNA is TGTGCCAGCAGTCCCAGGGAAAAC.

This clone showed up just a few times. All gene names here are mouse names. The read comes to an end 4 residues before the CDR3 does, leaving the germline J gene to fill in the end. This chain links TRBV2 with TRBJ2-1; 10 nucleotides agree with TRBD2. This CDR3 contains 15 residues. V lost 0 bases, J lost 6 bases, and 2 bases stayed unmatched. Germline assignment: CDR1 LGHNA and CDR2 YSYQKL. The CDR3 spells CASSQEAGGAAEQFF. CDR3 DNA, as far as it was read: TGTGCCAGCAGCCAAGAAGCTGGGGGGGCTGCT.

Details on this clone: At one end the junction does not follow the germline gene, possibly because of a read error. Gene names refer to mouse genes. Read data end 4 residues before the CDR3 end; the end is taken from the germline J gene. V and J are TRBV13-2 and TRBJ2-3; a weak D match, TRBD2 (7 bases). CDR1 and CDR2 from the germline V gene are NNHNN and SYGAGS (reference sequence). This CDR3 is 17 amino acids long. The CDR3 loop is CPSGEGERGASAETLYF. The part of the CDR3 DNA that was read is TGTCCCAGCGGTGAAGGGGAAAGGGGGGCTAGTGCAGAA.

Many counts were recorded for this clone. Gene names are the mouse ones. The read ends 4 residues early relative to the CDR3; the germline J gene fills the gap. This chain connects TRBV5 to TRBJ2-7; 7 positions agree with TRBD1. Germline-derived CDR1 and CDR2 are LGHNA and YNLKQL (reference sequence). The CDR3 is 12 amino acids. The covered CDR3 bases are TGTGCCAGCAGCCCGGACAGGTAT. Its protein is CASSPDRY. The whole CDR3 protein is CASSPDRYEQYF.

This clone was counted between two and nine times. Genes and germline come from the mouse. The DNA ends 4 residues before the CDR3 does, and the rest of the CDR3 is filled in from the germline J gene. The chain employs TRBV29 and TRBJ2-7, with 7 bases lining up with TRBD1. This CDR3 has 12 amino acids. The J segment lost 3 bases and the V segment lost 7 bases, leaving 3 bases of the junction unmatched. CDR1 and CDR2 from the germline V gene are MSHET and SYDVDS. The CDR3 sequence: CASTAGGYEQYF. The sequenced part of the CDR3 DNA is TGTGCTAGCACGGCAGGGGGCTAT.

The sample holds many counts of this clone. Germline and genes here are mouse. The read falls 4 residues short of the CDR3 end, and the missing part is taken from the germline J gene. This chain joins TRBV13-1 and TRBJ2-3; perhaps TRBD1 as D (6 bases). V shed 6 bases and J shed 0 bases, with 8 bases lying between them. Germline V gives CDR1 NSHNY, CDR2 SYGAGN. This CDR3 is built from 13 residues. The CDR3 reads CASKGDSAETLYF. The sequenced CDR3 bases are TGTGCCAGCAAGGGGGACAGTGCAGAA.

This clone was seen many times. One end of the junction is discordant with germline, which a read error may explain. Mouse gene names and germline throughout. The read is 4 residues too short to cover the CDR3 end, so that end is filled in from the germline J gene. This rearrangement joins TRBV13-2 to TRBJ1-2; 8 positions match TRBD1. Germline assignment: CDR1 NNHNN and CDR2 SYGAGS (reference sequence). The CDR3 loop spans 13 amino acids. The CDR3 loop is CASSDRGSSDYTF. The CDR3 DNA, read in part, is TGTGCCAGCAGTGACAGGGGTAGCTCC.

On this clone: These gene names are mouse names. Read sequence stops 4 residues before the CDR3 end, and the germline J gene provides the missing end. This chain uses TRBV19 with TRBJ1-1; possibly TRBD1 for D (6 bases). Per the germline V gene, CDR1 is FNHDT and CDR2 is SITEND (reference sequence). The CDR3 spans 14 residues. With 0 bases removed from V and 1 base from J, the gap between germline ends came to 7 bases. The CDR3 spells CASSIDRVNTEVFF. CDR3 DNA (partial): TGTGCCAGCAGTATAGACAGGGTGAACACA.

This clone is judged medium-sized (0.01 to 0.1%). Genes here carry mouse names. The read falls 4 residues short of the CDR3 end, and the missing part is taken from the germline J gene. The chain joins TRBV1 to TRBJ1-2; TRBD1 is a possible D gene (5 bases). Trimming cost V 0 bases and J 0 bases, with 8 bases left between them. CDR3 size: 15 residues. CDR1 NSQYPW and CDR2 LRSPGD come from the germline V gene (reference sequence). CDR3 bases read: TGCACCTGCAGTGCAGATCAGGGTTCAAACTCC. Translation: CTCSADQGSNS. In full, the CDR3 reads CTCSADQGSNSDYTF. The whole variable domain, remainder taken from reference TRBV1 and TRBJ1-2, is VTLLEQNPRWRLVPRGQAVNLRCILKNSQYPWMSWYQQDLQKQLQWLFTLRSPGDKEVKSLPGADYLATRVTDTELRLQVANMSQGRTLYCTCSADQGSNSDYTFGSGTRLLVI.

In its sample, this clone was seen a few times. TCRdb's protein and the translated DNA diverge at residue 9; the protein reported here is the translation of the DNA. A read error may be the cause here, since a much bigger clone is one base away. Genes and germline come from the mouse. The read finishes 3 residues shy of the CDR3 end, and the germline J gene is used to complete it. The chain uses TRBV15 and TRBJ1-3; D gene ambiguous. V was pared by 5 bases and J by 6 bases, with 8 bases between. Germline-derived CDR1 and CDR2 are SGHND and FRSKSL. The CDR3 is made up of 12 amino acids. The chain's CDR3 is CASSDRQNTLYF. The CDR3 DNA, read in part, is TGTGCCAGCAGTGATAGACAAAATACG.

This clone was recorded many times. Gene names and germline match the mouse. The read finishes 4 residues shy of the CDR3 end, and the germline J gene is used to complete it. The gene calls are TRBV19 and TRBJ2-7, with D perhaps TRBD1 (5 bases). The CDR3 extends over 12 amino acids. Germline assignment: CDR1 FNHDT and CDR2 SITEND (reference sequence). The chain's CDR3 is CASRGREYEQYF. The CDR3 bases that were read are TGTGCCAGCAGAGGCAGGGAGTAT. The full variable domain, with the rest looked up from reference TRBV19 and TRBJ2-7, is GGIITQTPKFLIGQEGQKLTLKCQQNFNHDTMYWYRQDSGKGLRLIYYSITENDLQKGDLSEGYDASREKKSSFSLTVTSAQKNEMAVFLCASRGREYEQYFGPGTRLTVL.

In this sample, this clone is medium-sized. There is a difference at residue 13 between the TCRdb protein and the DNA translation, so the protein given here was translated from the DNA. The genes are named according to mouse. The read finishes 3 residues shy of the CDR3 end, and the germline J gene is used to complete it. The rearrangement links TRBV13-2 to TRBJ1-6; 7 nucleotides agree with TRBD1. TRBJ1-6 is given ORF status, its function remaining uncertain. V was pared by 1 base and J by 2 bases, with 3 bases of the junction left unmatched. The CDR3 is 16 amino acids. CDR1 NNHNN and CDR2 SYGAGS come from the germline V gene (reference sequence). CDR3 sequence: CASGDFRGTYNSPLYF. CDR3 bases read: TGTGCCAGCGGTGATTTCAGGGGGACCTATAATTCGCCC.

About this clone itself: Any gene name here is a mouse gene name. The read terminates 4 residues ahead of where the CDR3 ends, so the germline J gene completes it. The V call is TRBV5, the J call TRBJ2-2; D might be TRBD1 (5 bases). Germline V gene lookup returns CDR1 LGHNA and CDR2 YNLKQL (reference sequence). The CDR3 is made up of 17 amino acids. V was shortened by 0 bases and J by 0 bases, with 11 bases between the two germline ends. The sequenced part of the CDR3 DNA is TGTGCCAGCAGCCAAGATCCGGACAATGCAAACACCGGG. Translating gives CASSQDPDNANTG. The CDR3 as a whole reads CASSQDPDNANTGQLYF.

This clone was counted at least ten times. Gene labels here are mouse ones. Coverage ceases 4 residues before the CDR3 finishes, and the germline J gene fills in the end. The chain combines TRBV1 with TRBJ1-1; tentative D call: TRBD1 (6 bases). This CDR3 comprises 15 residues. Per the germline V gene, CDR1 is NSQYPW and CDR2 is LRSPGD (reference sequence). The DNA read from the CDR3 is TGCACCTGCAGTGCAGATTTCAGGGGACAACTA. Its translation: CTCSADFRGQL. The whole CDR3 is CTCSADFRGQLEVFF.

This clone was seen many times. Gene names and germline refer to mouse. The sequenced fragment ends 4 residues before the CDR3 boundary, so the rest is inferred from the germline J gene. The gene calls are TRBV13-2 and TRBJ2-2; D uncertain. The germline V and J ends were trimmed by 3 bases and 1 base, with 4 bases remaining between them. Germline values: CDR1 NNHNN, CDR2 SYGAGS (reference sequence). The CDR3 has 13 residues. CDR3 DNA (partial): TGTGCCAGCGGTGTCTTAAACACCGGG. Residues: CASGVLNTG. The entire CDR3 protein is CASGVLNTGQLYF.

This clone was picked up many times. Gene labels here are mouse ones. The read is 4 residues too short to cover the CDR3 end, so that end is filled in from the germline J gene. The V and J genes are TRBV31 and TRBJ1-2; TRBD1 matches 7 bases. CDR1 and CDR2 (germline): GKSSPN, SITVG. This CDR3 comprises 14 residues. Germline trimming cut 1 base from V and 3 bases from J; bases unmatched to any gene: 5. This chain's CDR3 is CAWSRAGGYSDYTF. CDR3 bases read: TGTGCCTGGAGTCGTGCAGGGGGGTACTCC.